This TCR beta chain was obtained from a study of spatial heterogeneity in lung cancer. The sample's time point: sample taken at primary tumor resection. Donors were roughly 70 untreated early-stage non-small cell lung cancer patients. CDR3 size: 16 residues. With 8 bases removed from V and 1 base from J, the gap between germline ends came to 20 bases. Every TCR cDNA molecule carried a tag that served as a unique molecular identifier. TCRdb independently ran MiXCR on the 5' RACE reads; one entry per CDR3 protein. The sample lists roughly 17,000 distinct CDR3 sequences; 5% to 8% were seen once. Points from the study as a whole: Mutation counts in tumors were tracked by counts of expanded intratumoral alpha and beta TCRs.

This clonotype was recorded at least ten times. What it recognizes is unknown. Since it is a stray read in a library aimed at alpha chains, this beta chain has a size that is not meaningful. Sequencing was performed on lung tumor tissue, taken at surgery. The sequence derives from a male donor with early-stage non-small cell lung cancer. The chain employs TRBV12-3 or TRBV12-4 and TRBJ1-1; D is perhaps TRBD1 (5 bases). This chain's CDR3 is CASSTLWGPRNTEAFF. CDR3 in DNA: TGTGCCAGCTCTACACTCTGGGGCCCACGGAACACTGAAGCTTTCTTT.